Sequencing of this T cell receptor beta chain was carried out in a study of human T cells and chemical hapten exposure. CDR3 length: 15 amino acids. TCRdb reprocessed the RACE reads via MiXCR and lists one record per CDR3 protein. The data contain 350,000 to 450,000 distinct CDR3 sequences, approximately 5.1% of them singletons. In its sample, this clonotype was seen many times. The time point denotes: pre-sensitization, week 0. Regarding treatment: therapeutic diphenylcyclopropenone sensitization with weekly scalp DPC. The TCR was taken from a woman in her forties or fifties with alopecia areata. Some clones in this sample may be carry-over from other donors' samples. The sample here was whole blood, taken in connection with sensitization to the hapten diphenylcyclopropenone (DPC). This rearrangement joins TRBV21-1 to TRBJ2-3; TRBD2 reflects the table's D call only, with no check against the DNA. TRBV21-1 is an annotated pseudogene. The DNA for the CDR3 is TGTGCCAGCAGCACTAGCGGGAGAGGGGCAGATACGCAGTATTTT. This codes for CASSTSGRGADTQYF.